The T cell receptor beta chain described here comes from a study of CD8+ T cells in alopecia areata. Study information: Tofacitinib ran 6 to 18 months, followed by 6 months off drug. Scalp area affected, as a percentage, set the severity score of treated patients. Findings of the study overall: With patients, TCR sharing proved less clear than in mice, a difference possibly related to HLA.

Treatment noted: oral pan-JAK inhibitor, 5-10 mg twice daily. Cell sorting on a FACSAria was used to separate CD4+ and CD8+ T cells from the PBMCs. The ends lost 3 bases at V and 1 base at J; junction bases unmatched: 4. The CDR3 has 16 amino acids. CDR1 is SGHTA, CDR2 FQGNSA, per germline. Extraction and reverse transcription of RNA yielded cDNA as the sequencing template. Sequenced by immunoSEQ multiplex PCR; TCRdb stores in-frame clones only, minus some. Of around 100,000 clones in the sample, just under 60% were seen once. As to this clone: Its target is not known.

This specimen consisted of CD8+ T cells sorted from blood, obtained at approximately week 61, from a patient treated with tofacitinib. This chain connects TRBV7-2 to TRBJ2-2; 8 nucleotides line up with TRBD2. This TCR was recovered from a human donor with alopecia areata. The CDR3 nucleotides read TGTGCCAGCAGCTTCCCAGCGGGGGAGAACACCGGGGAGCTGTTTTTT. It encodes CASSFPAGENTGELFF.